The TCR beta chain under discussion was sequenced for a study of vaccination and CD4 T cells after COVID-19. V lost 5 bases to trimming and J lost 2 bases; unmatched junction nucleotides: 5. CDR3 length: 15 amino acids. CDR1 and CDR2 (germline): SEHNR, FQNEAQ (reference sequence). Documented treatment: roughly 11-day PBMC culture with coronavirus spike peptide pools or control peptides (ViraFEST assay). This clonotype rates as medium-sized. Antigen: not known. Scientists ran DNA taken from cultured CD4+ T cells through the Oncomine TCR Beta short-read assay for sequencing. Each CDR3 protein is one row after TCRdb ran MiXCR on the PCR reads. Here the sample spans under 20,000 distinct CDR3 sequences, more than 20% being singletons.

Sequenced input: cultured CD4+ T cells from blood. The sequence derives from a human donor with COVID-19. This chain connects TRBV7-9 to TRBJ1-5; 8 nucleotides agree with TRBD1. The CDR3 sequence: CASSNQGAGNQPQHF. The CDR3 DNA reads as TGTGCCAGCAGCAACCAGGGGGCTGGCAATCAGCCCCAGCATTTT.